One sample yielded the 8 T cell receptor beta chains listed below, sequenced in a study of T-cell reconstitution after alpha-beta-depleted transplantation in children. Preparation of the TCRbeta library used unique molecular identifiers. In TCRdb, the PCR reads were re-called with MiXCR into one record per CDR3 protein. Of 60,000 to 100,000 distinct CDR3 sequences in the sample, 15% to 20% were seen once. This sample comprised PBMCs, mostly from graft donor cells, obtained 360 days after TCRalphabeta/CD19-depleted stem cell transplant. The receptor set was obtained from a male patient aged 2 to 9 who had a stem cell transplant for acute lymphoblastic leukemia, so the T cells may come from the graft donor.

The chain recombines TRBV7-8 with TRBJ2-2, with 7 bases identical to TRBD2. Germline lookup yields CDR1 SGHVS and CDR2 FQNEAQ. The CDR3 contains 16 residues. J lost 6 bases, V lost 0 bases, and 7 bases had no gene match. The DNA for the CDR3 is TGTGCCAGCAGCTTAGCTCCGGGACTAAGGGCCGGGGAGCTGTTTTTT. Translated: CASSLAPGLRAGELFF.

The table lists this clonotype with a few counts. The genes are TRBV10-3 and TRBJ2-2, with 7 positions matching TRBD2. The germline CDR1 and CDR2 sequences are ENHRY and SYGVKD. Trimming at V came to 2 bases and at J to 6 bases, leaving 3 bases not matched to a gene. This CDR3 has 14 amino acids. The CDR3 DNA sequence: TGTGCCATCAGTGAGGGACTAGTAGCCGGGGAGCTGTTTTTT. Translation: CAISEGLVAGELFF.

V gene TRBV4-1 combines with J gene TRBJ2-2; TRBD2 is a possible D gene (6 bases). Per germline, CDR1 MGHRA and CDR2 YSYEKL. V was pared by 0 bases and J by 0 bases, with 11 bases between. The CDR3 extends over 17 amino acids. The CDR3 here is CASSQDGGRANTGELFF. The CDR3 nucleotides are TGCGCCAGCAGCCAAGACGGAGGGAGAGCGAACACCGGGGAGCTGTTTTTT.

Many counts were recorded for this clonotype. This chain uses TRBV12-3 or TRBV12-4 with TRBJ2-2; the D gene is possibly TRBD1 (6 bases). With 6 bases removed from V and 2 bases from J, the gap between germline ends came to 13 bases. The CDR3 totals 15 residues. The CDR3 sequence: CASREIQGNTGELFF. CDR3 nucleotide sequence: TGTGCCAGCAGAGAGATACAGGGCAACACCGGGGAGCTGTTTTTT.

This chain connects TRBV7-6 to TRBJ1-1, with D possibly TRBD1 on 5 matching bases. V was cut by 0 bases and J by 6 bases, with 8 bases left in between. CDR1 is SGHVS, CDR2 FNYEAQ, per germline. The CDR3 covers 13 residues. The CDR3, as DNA: TGTGCCAGCAGCTTAGCCCAGGGTTCTGAAGCTTTCTTT. Translated: CASSLAQGSEAFF.

The rearrangement joins TRBV5-6 to TRBJ1-1, with TRBD1 as a possible D gene (5 bases). This CDR3 spans 15 amino acids. Trimming cost V 2 bases and J 0 bases, with 11 bases left between them. Germline loops: CDR1 SGHDT, CDR2 YYEEEE. The CDR3 nucleotides are TGTGCCAGCAGCTTCCGGGGGGGAGTGAACACTGAAGCTTTCTTT. Protein sequence: CASSFRGGVNTEAFF.

The chain has TRBV20-1 and TRBJ2-1; no definite D call. This CDR3 region has 11 residues. V lost 3 bases and J lost 8, with 8 bases in between. The germline CDR1 and CDR2 sequences are DFQATT and SNEGSKA (reference sequence). CDR3 residues: CSASSLYEQFF. The CDR3 nucleotides read TGCAGTGCTAGTAGTTTGTATGAGCAGTTCTTC.

The chain uses TRBV7-9 and TRBJ2-7; 8 nucleotides align to TRBD2. V dropped 0 bases and J dropped 4; count of bases not matched to a gene: 8. The CDR3 is 16 amino acids. The germline CDR1 and CDR2 sequences are SEHNR and FQNEAQ (reference sequence). The chain's CDR3 is CASSLAVQRGRYEQYF. Written as DNA, the CDR3 is TGTGCCAGCAGCTTAGCAGTCCAGCGCGGGAGGTACGAGCAGTACTTC.